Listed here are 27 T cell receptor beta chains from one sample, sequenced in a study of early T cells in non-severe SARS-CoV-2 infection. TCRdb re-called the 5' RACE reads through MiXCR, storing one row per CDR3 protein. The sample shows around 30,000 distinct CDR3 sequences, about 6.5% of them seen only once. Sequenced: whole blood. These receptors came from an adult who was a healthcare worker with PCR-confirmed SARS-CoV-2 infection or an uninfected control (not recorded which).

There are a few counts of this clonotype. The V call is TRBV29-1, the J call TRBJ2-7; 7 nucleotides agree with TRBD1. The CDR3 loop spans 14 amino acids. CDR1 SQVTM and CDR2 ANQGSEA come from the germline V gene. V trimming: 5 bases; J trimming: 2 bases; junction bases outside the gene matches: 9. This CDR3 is CSVRRQGLTYEQYF. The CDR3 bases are TGCAGCGTTCGGAGACAGGGCCTAACCTACGAGCAGTACTTC.

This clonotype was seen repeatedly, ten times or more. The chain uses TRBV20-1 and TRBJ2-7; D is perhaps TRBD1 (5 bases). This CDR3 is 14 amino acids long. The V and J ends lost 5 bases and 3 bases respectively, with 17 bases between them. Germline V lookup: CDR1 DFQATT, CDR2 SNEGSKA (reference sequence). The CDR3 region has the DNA TGCAGTGCTCGACCCCGACAGAGGAACTACGAGCAGTACTTC. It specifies CSARPRQRNYEQYF.

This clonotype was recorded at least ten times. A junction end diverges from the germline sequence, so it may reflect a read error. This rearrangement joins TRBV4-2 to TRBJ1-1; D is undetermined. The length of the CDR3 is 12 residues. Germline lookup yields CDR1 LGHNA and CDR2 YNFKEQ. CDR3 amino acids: CASSLGTTEAFF. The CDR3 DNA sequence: TGCGCCAGCAGCCTGGGAACCACAGAAGCTTTCTTT.

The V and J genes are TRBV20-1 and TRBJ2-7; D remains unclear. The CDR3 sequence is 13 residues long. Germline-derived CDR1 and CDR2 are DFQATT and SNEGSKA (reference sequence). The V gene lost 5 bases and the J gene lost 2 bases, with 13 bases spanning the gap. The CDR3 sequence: CSAEGQIPYEQYF. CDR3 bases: TGCAGTGCTGAAGGGCAAATCCCCTACGAGCAGTACTTC.

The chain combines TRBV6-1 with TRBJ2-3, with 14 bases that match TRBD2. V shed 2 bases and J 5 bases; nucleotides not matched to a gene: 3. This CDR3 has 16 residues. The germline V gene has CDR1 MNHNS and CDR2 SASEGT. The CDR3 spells CASSERLAGGRDTQYF. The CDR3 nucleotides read TGTGCCAGCAGTGAAAGACTAGCGGGGGGGCGAGATACGCAGTATTTT.

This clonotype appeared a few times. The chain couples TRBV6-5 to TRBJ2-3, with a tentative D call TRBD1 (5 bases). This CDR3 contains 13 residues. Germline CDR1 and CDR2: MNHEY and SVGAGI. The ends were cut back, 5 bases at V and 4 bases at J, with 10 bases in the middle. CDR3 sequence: CASSNQGADTQYF. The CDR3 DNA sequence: TGTGCCAGCAGTAACCAGGGCGCAGATACGCAGTATTTT.

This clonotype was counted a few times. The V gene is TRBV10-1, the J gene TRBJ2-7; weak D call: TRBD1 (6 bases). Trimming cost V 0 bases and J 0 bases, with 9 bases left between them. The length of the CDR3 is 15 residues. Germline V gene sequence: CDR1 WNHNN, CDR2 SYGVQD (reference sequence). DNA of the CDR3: TGCGCCAGCAGTGAGTCCGCGGACAGCTCCTACGAGCAGTACTTC. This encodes CASSESADSSYEQYF.

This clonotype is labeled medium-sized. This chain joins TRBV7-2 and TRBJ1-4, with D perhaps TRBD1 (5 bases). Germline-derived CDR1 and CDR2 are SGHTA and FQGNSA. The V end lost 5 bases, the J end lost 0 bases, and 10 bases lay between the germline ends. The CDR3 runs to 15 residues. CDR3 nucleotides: TGTGCCAGCAGCCCTGACAGTTCAACTAATGAAAAACTGTTTTTT. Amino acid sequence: CASSPDSSTNEKLFF.

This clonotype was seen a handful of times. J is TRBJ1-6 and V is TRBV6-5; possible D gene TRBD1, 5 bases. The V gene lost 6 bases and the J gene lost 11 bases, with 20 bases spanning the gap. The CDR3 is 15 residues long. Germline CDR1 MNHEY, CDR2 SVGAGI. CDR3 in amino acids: CASRPIRDSNTPLHF. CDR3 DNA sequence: TGTGCCAGCAGGCCGATCCGGGACTCCAACACACCCCTCCACTTT.

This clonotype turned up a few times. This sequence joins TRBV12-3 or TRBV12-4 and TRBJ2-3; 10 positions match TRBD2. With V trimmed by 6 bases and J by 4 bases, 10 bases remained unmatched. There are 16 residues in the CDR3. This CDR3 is CASRLGLAGAADTQYF. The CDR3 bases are TGTGCCAGCAGACTAGGGCTAGCGGGGGCGGCAGATACGCAGTATTTT.

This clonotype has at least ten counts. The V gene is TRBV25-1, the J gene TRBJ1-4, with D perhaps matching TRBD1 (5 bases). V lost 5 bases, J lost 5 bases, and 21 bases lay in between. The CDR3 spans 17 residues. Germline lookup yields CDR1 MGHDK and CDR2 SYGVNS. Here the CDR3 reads CASSSGVRGAGNEKLFF. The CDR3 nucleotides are TGTGCCAGCAGTTCTGGGGTACGTGGGGCGGGAAATGAAAAACTGTTTTTT.

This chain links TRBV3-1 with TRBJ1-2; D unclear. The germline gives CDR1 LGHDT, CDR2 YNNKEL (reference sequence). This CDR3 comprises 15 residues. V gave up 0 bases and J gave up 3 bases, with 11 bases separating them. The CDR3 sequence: CASSQDQRADYGYTF. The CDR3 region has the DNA TGTGCCAGCAGCCAAGATCAGAGGGCTGACTATGGCTACACCTTC.

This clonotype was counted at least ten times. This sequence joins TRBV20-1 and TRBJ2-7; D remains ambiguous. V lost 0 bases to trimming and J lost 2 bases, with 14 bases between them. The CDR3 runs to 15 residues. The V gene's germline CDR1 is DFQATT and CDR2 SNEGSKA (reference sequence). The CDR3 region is CSARDPRKGTYEQYF. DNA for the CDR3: TGCAGTGCTAGAGATCCTCGTAAGGGAACCTACGAGCAGTACTTC.

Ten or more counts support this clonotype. The CDR3 reads CAISEDVRGNEQFF. The CDR3 DNA reads as TGTGCCATCAGTGAGGATGTTAGGGGCAATGAGCAGTTCTTC. This sequence joins TRBV10-3 and TRBJ2-1; tentatively, D is TRBD1 (5 bases). Trimming took 2 bases from V and 6 from J, leaving 11 bases between them. The CDR3 spans 14 residues. Germline-derived CDR1 and CDR2 are ENHRY and SYGVKD.

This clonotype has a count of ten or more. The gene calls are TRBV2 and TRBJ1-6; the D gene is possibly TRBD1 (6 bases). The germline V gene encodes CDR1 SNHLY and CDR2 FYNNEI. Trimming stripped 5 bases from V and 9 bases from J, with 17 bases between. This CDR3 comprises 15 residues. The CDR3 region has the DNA TGTGCCAGCAGTCTCTACAGGGAGGGGCCTTCACCCCTCCACTTT. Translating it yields CASSLYREGPSPLHF.

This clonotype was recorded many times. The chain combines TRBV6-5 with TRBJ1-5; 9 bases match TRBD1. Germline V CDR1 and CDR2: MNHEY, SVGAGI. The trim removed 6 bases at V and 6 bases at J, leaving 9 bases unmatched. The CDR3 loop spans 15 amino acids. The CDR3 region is CASRGQGVSGQPQHF. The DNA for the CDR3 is TGTGCCAGCAGGGGACAGGGAGTCTCTGGTCAGCCCCAGCATTTT.

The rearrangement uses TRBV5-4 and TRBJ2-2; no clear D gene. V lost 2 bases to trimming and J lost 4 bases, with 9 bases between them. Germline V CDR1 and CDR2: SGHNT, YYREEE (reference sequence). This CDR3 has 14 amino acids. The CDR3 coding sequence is TGTGCCAGCAGCTTAGAATACTTCACCGGGGAGCTGTTTTTT. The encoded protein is CASSLEYFTGELFF.

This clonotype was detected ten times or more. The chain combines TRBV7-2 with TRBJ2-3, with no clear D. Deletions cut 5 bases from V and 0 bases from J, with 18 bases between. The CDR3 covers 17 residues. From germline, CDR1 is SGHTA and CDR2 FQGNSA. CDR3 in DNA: TGTGCCAGCAGCATCCTCTTATCAGGCTCTAGCACAGATACGCAGTATTTT. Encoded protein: CASSILLSGSSTDTQYF. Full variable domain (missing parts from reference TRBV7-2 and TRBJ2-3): GAGVSQSPSNKVTEKGKDVELRCDPISGHTALYWYRQSLGQGLEFLIYFQGNSAPDKSGLPSDRFSAERTGGSVSTLTIQRTQQEDSAVYLCASSILLSGSSTDTQYFGPGTRLTVL.

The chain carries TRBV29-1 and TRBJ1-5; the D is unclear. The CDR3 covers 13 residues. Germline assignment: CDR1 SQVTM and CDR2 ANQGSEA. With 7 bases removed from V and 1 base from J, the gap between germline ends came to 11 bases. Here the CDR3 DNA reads TGCAGCGCTTCTTCAGCAAGCAATCAGCCCCAGCATTTT. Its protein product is CSASSASNQPQHF.

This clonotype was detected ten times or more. CDR3 loop: CASSLWRYRGTNYGYTF. As DNA, the CDR3 is TGTGCCAGCAGTTTATGGCGTTACAGGGGGACCAACTATGGCTACACCTTC. V and J are TRBV12-3 or TRBV12-4 and TRBJ1-2; 8 nucleotides agree with TRBD1. V lost 2 bases to trimming and J lost 2 bases; unmatched junction nucleotides: 10. The CDR3 spans 17 residues.

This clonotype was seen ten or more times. The CDR3 here is CSAQAGGSTDTQYF. CDR3 sequence (DNA): TGCAGTGCCCAAGCGGGGGGCAGCACAGATACGCAGTATTTT. The V call is TRBV20-1, the J call TRBJ2-3, with TRBD2 matching over 9 bases. Germline V gene sequence: CDR1 DFQATT, CDR2 SNEGSKA (reference sequence). V trimming: 6 bases; J trimming: 0 bases; junction bases outside the gene matches: 4. There are 14 residues in the CDR3.

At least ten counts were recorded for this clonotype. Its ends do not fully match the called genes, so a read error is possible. CDR3 nucleotides: TGTGCCAGCAGGTTTAGGGTGCATGAAAATTCACCCCTCCATTTT. It yields the protein CASRFRVHENSPLHF. V usage is TRBV12-3 or TRBV12-4 and J usage is TRBJ1-6; D not certain. The CDR3 sequence is 15 residues long.

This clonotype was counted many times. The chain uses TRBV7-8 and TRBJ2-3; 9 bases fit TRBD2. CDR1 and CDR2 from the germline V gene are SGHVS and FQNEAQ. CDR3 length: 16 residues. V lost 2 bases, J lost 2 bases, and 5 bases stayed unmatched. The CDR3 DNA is TGTGCCAGCAGCTTAAGGCGCGGGGGGGACACAGATACGCAGTATTTT. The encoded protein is CASSLRRGGDTDTQYF.

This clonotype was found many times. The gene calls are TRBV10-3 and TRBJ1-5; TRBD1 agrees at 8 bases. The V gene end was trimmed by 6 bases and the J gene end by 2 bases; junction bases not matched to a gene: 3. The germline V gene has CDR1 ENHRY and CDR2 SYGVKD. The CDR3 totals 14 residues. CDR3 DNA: TGTGCCATCAGGGACAGGGAGGGCAATCAGCCCCAGCATTTT. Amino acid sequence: CAIRDREGNQPQHF.

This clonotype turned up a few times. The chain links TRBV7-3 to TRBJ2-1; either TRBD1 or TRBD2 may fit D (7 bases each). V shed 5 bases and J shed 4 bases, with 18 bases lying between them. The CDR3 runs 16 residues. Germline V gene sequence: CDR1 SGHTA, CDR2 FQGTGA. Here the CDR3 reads CASSPQGGTKYNEQFF. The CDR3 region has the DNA TGTGCCAGCAGCCCCCAGGGGGGGACGAAATACAATGAGCAGTTCTTC.

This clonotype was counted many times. As DNA, the CDR3 is TGTGCCAGCAGCCAGGGCGGGGTCGACGAGCAGTACTTC. Protein: CASSQGGVDEQYF. The chain employs TRBV7-6 and TRBJ2-7; D is perhaps TRBD2 (6 bases). The V and J ends lost 5 bases and 5 bases respectively, with 13 bases between them. Germline V CDR1 and CDR2: SGHVS, FNYEAQ. The CDR3 runs 13 residues. Variable domain in full (rest from reference TRBV7-6 and TRBJ2-7): GAGVSQSPRYKVTKRGQDVALRCDPISGHVSLYWYRQALGQGPEFLTYFNYEAQQDKSGLPNDRFSAERPEGSISTLTIQRTEQRDSAMYRCASSQGGVDEQYFGPGTRLTVT.

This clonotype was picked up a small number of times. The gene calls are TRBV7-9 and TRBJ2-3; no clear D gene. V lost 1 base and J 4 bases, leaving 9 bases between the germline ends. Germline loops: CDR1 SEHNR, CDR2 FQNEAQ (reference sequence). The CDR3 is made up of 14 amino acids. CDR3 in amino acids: CASSLDLVADTQYF. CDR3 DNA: TGTGCCAGCAGCTTAGACCTAGTGGCAGATACGCAGTATTTT.